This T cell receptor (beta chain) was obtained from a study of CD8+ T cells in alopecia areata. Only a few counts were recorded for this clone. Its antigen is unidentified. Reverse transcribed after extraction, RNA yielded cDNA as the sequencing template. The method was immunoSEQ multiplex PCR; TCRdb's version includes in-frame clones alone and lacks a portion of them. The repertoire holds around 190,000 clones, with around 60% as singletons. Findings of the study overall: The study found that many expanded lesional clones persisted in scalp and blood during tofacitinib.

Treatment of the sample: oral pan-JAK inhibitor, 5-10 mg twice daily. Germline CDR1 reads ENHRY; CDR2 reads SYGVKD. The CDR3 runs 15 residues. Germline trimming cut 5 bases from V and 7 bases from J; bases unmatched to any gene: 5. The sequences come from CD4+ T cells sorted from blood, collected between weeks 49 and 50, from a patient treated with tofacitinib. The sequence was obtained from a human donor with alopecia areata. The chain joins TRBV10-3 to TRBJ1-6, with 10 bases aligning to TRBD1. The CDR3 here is CAISPGGQGNSPLHF. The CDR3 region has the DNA TGTGCCATCAGTCCAGGGGGACAGGGGAATTCACCCCTCCACTTT.